The subject of this entry is one T cell receptor beta chain. Its antigen is unidentified. This may be a read error: a much more frequent sequence differs by one nucleotide. These data originate in a study of CD8+CD57+ T cells in acquired aplastic anemia. Study-wide findings and caveats: Sharing between patients and controls was observed for roughly 29 CD8+ CDR3 sequences.

The study profiled TCR beta VDJ and CDR3 using genomic DNA as template. One entry per CDR3 protein, called by TCRdb with MiXCR from the reads. The profile covers 150,000 to 200,000 distinct CDR3 sequences, with 45% to 55% appearing a single time and more than 1% taken by the ten largest. Germline V gene lookup returns CDR1 SGHRS and CDR2 YFSETQ. The CDR3 is made up of 15 amino acids. Trimming stripped 7 bases from V and 4 bases from J, with 17 bases between. Whoever was chosen for sequencing had shown CD8+CD57+ cell expansion by flow cytometry. The clonotype comes from a human donor with aplastic anemia. The sample comprised sorted CD4+, CD8+, or CD8+CD57+ T cells (not recorded which) from PBMCs. This chain connects TRBV5-1 to TRBJ2-2; the D gene is possibly TRBD1 (5 bases). In DNA, the CDR3 is TGCGCCAGCGATACGGCAGGGATCAGCACCGGGGAGCTGTTTTTT. Protein product: CASDTAGISTGELFF.